The 28 T cell receptor beta chains below were found in one sample sequenced in a study of shared clonotypes between healthy human individuals. Measured with immunoSEQ multiplex PCR; TCRdb has only the in-frame clones, and not every one. The repertoire consists of 600,000 to 800,000 clones, with roughly 72% occurring once and the leading ten covering around 1.7%. Material: memory CD4+ T cells sorted from blood. Documented subset: CD45RA-negative fraction. The receptors here all came from a woman in her thirties in good health.

The V gene is TRBV6-5, the J gene TRBJ1-1; D unclear. Trimming cost V 3 bases and J 4 bases, with 9 bases left between them. Germline V gives CDR1 MNHEY, CDR2 SVGAGI. The CDR3 is 13 residues long. The CDR3 nucleotides read TGTGCCAGCAGTTATATACGGGGCACTGAAGCTTTCTTT. This codes for CASSYIRGTEAFF.

V and J are TRBV4-2 and TRBJ2-2; possible D gene TRBD2, 6 bases. The V and J ends lost 2 bases and 6 bases respectively, with 16 bases between them. The CDR3 is 16 residues long. Germline values: CDR1 LGHNA, CDR2 YNFKEQ. The CDR3 nucleotides read TGTGCCAGCAGCCAACGTTGGAGGGAGGACGCCGGGGAGCTGTTTTTT. Its protein is CASSQRWREDAGELFF.

In this sample, this clone turned up a few times. The chain has TRBV6-1 and TRBJ1-1, with 11 bases matching TRBD1. Germline-derived CDR1 and CDR2 are MNHNS and SASEGT. V shed 3 bases and J 11 bases; nucleotides not matched to a gene: 5. The CDR3 extends over 13 amino acids. As DNA, the CDR3 is TGTGCCAGCAGTGATCGGGACAGGGGGTATGCTTTCTTT. The encoded protein is CASSDRDRGYAFF.

This clone has a single count. This chain joins TRBV6-5 and TRBJ1-2, with no clear D. The germline V and J ends were trimmed by 8 bases and 2 bases, with 6 bases remaining between them. The CDR3 extends over 11 amino acids. Germline-derived CDR1 and CDR2 are MNHEY and SVGAGI. The chain's CDR3 is CASGANYGYTF. Written as DNA, the CDR3 is TGTGCCAGCGGCGCAAACTATGGCTACACCTTC.

CDR3 DNA: TGTGCCAGTGTCCTAGGGTACGAGCAGTACTTC. This translates into CASVLGYEQYF. The chain links TRBV5-5 to TRBJ2-7; D uncertain. The germline V gene encodes CDR1 SGHKS and CDR2 YYEKEE (reference sequence). The CDR3 has 11 residues. Trimming stripped 8 bases from V and 4 bases from J, with 10 bases between. Filled out from reference TRBV5-5 and TRBJ2-7, the complete variable domain reads DAGVTQSPTHLIKTRGQQVTLRCSPISGHKSVSWYQQVLGQGPQFIFQYYEKEERGRGNFPDRFSARQFPNYSSELNVNALLLGDSALYLCASVLGYEQYFGPGTRLTVT.

The V call is TRBV4-1, the J call TRBJ1-1; D is uncertain. V was clipped by 0 bases and J by 7 bases, with 9 bases between them. Germline CDR1 is MGHRA and CDR2 is YSYEKL. CDR3 size: 13 residues. CDR3: CASSQEGQREAFF. The DNA of the CDR3 is TGCGCCAGCAGCCAAGAAGGCCAGCGTGAAGCTTTCTTT.

V usage is TRBV30 and J usage is TRBJ1-1, with TRBD1 as a possible D gene (5 bases). The V gene lost 4 bases and the J gene lost 7 bases, with 13 bases spanning the gap. CDR3 size: 12 residues. Germline CDR1 and CDR2: GTSNPN and SVGIG (reference sequence). DNA of the CDR3: TGTGCCTGGAAAAGGGGTTTATTTGAAGCTTTCTTT. This encodes CAWKRGLFEAFF.

The genes are TRBV6-6 and TRBJ2-2, with unresolved D. The CDR3 has 13 residues. Deletions cut 6 bases from V and 5 bases from J, with 10 bases between. Germline V gene sequence: CDR1 MNHNY, CDR2 SVGAGI (reference sequence). The CDR3 loop reads CASRIDVTGELFF. The DNA for the CDR3 is TGTGCCAGCAGGATCGACGTGACCGGGGAGCTGTTTTTT.

The chain uses TRBV28 and TRBJ2-4; 9 positions agree with TRBD1. The CDR3 totals 14 residues. The germline V gene has CDR1 MDHEN and CDR2 SYDVKM. V gave up 10 bases and J gave up 0 bases; unmatched junction bases: 4. The chain's CDR3 is CAISDRGAKNIQYF. CDR3 DNA: TGTGCCATCTCGGACAGGGGAGCCAAAAACATTCAGTACTTC.

The rearrangement links TRBV7-8 to TRBJ2-1, with 10 bases lining up with TRBD1. The CDR3 is made up of 15 amino acids. Germline CDR1 SGHVS, CDR2 FQNEAQ. Trimming at V came to 5 bases and at J to 9 bases, leaving 10 bases not matched to a gene. The CDR3 here is CASSRGTGEHREQFF. Here the CDR3 DNA reads TGTGCCAGCAGCCGTGGGACAGGGGAACACCGTGAGCAGTTCTTC.

V is TRBV5-4 and J is TRBJ2-2; 7 bases are a match to TRBD2. Germline lookup yields CDR1 SGHNT and CDR2 YYREEE (reference sequence). This CDR3 region has 16 residues. Losses at the gene ends were 0 bases for V and 6 bases for J; bases not matched to a gene: 8. The CDR3 DNA reads TGTGCCAGCAGCTTGGTTGAGGGAGGGCCCCCCGGGGAGCTGTTTTTT. Encoded protein: CASSLVEGGPPGELFF.

This chain connects TRBV25-1 to TRBJ2-7; TRBD2 is a possible D gene (6 bases). V dropped 6 bases and J dropped 0 bases, with 9 bases sitting between them. Germline lookup yields CDR1 MGHDK and CDR2 SYGVNS. This CDR3 is 13 amino acids long. The CDR3 sequence: CASSGSGSYEQYF. The CDR3 DNA follows: TGTGCCAGCAGCGGGAGCGGCTCCTACGAGCAGTACTTC.

This chain links TRBV6-5 with TRBJ1-2, with D hard to call. CDR3 length: 13 amino acids. The germline V gene has CDR1 MNHEY and CDR2 SVGAGI. V lost 6 bases and J 7 bases, leaving 15 bases between the germline ends. The CDR3 region has the DNA TGTGCCAGCAGCCAAAACACCGGTCGTGGCTACACCTTC. Its protein product is CASSQNTGRGYTF.

V and J are TRBV30 and TRBJ2-5; tentatively, D is TRBD2 (5 bases). Gene TRBJ2-7 matches the end of the DNA better, so the J call may be wrong. CDR3 length: 12 amino acids. From germline, CDR1 is GTSNPN and CDR2 SVGIG (reference sequence). Here the CDR3 reads CAHLKSGDEQYF. CDR3 sequence (DNA): TGTGCCCATCTCAAATCCGGGGACGAGCAGTACTTC.

This clone has at least ten counts. This rearrangement joins TRBV9 to TRBJ2-7, with 8 bases identical to TRBD2. Germline lookup yields CDR1 SGDLS and CDR2 YYNGEE. Germline trimming cut 3 bases from V and 5 bases from J; bases unmatched to any gene: 4. The CDR3 is 13 amino acids. CDR3 sequence (DNA): TGTGCCAGCAGCGAGGGACTAGAAAACGAGCAGTACTTC. It translates to CASSEGLENEQYF. Full variable domain (rest looked up from reference TRBV9 and TRBJ2-7): DSGVTQTPKHLITATGQRVTLRCSPRSGDLSVYWYQQSLDQGLQFLIQYYNGEERAKGNILERFSAQQFPDLHSELNLSSLELGDSALYFCASSEGLENEQYFGPGTRLTVT.

The genes are TRBV6-6 and TRBJ1-2, with TRBD1 identical over 8 bases. Germline V gene data show CDR1 as MNHNY and CDR2 as SVGAGI (reference sequence). The J segment lost 4 bases and the V segment lost 7 bases, leaving 8 bases of the junction unmatched. The CDR3 is made up of 14 amino acids. CDR3 residues: CASTQGARGYGYTF. CDR3 bases: TGTGCCAGCACCCAGGGGGCGCGAGGCTATGGCTACACCTTC.

The chain joins TRBV19 to TRBJ2-5, with D uncertain. The CDR3 has 11 amino acids. V was trimmed by 11 bases and J by 1 base, leaving 8 bases between them. Germline V gene lookup returns CDR1 LNHDA and CDR2 SQIVND (reference sequence). In DNA, the CDR3 is TGTGCCCCCCGGCTCCAAGAGACCCAGTACTTC. This sequence encodes CAPRLQETQYF.

As to this clone: At the DNA level, this CDR3 is encoded by other sequences in the same sample as well. This sequence joins TRBV6-5 and TRBJ2-5; D gene uncertain. The length of the CDR3 is 11 residues. V was pared by 5 bases and J by 1 base, with 2 bases between. CDR1 and CDR2 from the germline V gene are MNHEY and SVGAGI. The CDR3 sequence is CASSRQETQYF. DNA for the CDR3: TGTGCCAGCAGTCGCCAAGAGACCCAGTACTTC.

The V call is TRBV5-5, the J call TRBJ2-7; 12 nucleotides line up with TRBD2. With V trimmed by 3 bases and J by 6 bases, 10 bases remained unmatched. CDR1 is SGHKS and CDR2 is YYEKEE in the germline V gene (reference sequence). This CDR3 is 16 amino acids long. CDR3 sequence reads: CASSSRTSGNGVEQYF. In DNA form, the CDR3 reads TGTGCCAGCAGCTCTCGGACTAGCGGGAATGGAGTCGAGCAGTACTTC.

V gene TRBV28 combines with J gene TRBJ1-1; D remains unclear. Germline CDR1 MDHEN, CDR2 SYDVKM. The CDR3 totals 14 residues. The V end was cut by 4 bases, the J end by 4 bases, with 13 bases between. In DNA, the CDR3 is TGTGCCAGCAGTTCCCTATCTGGTCTCACTGAAGCTTTCTTT. It specifies CASSSLSGLTEAFF.

The CDR3 protein is CASSEALELFF. CDR3 coding DNA: TGTGCCAGCAGTGAAGCATTGGAGCTGTTTTTT. J is TRBJ1-4 and V is TRBV2; D is unclear. The J call may not be correct, given that the DNA end is closer to TRBJ2-2. This CDR3 comprises 11 residues. Looked up from germline, CDR1 is SNHLY and CDR2 is FYNNEI.

The rearrangement links TRBV29-1 to TRBJ2-3; TRBD1 is a possible D gene (6 bases). The CDR3 consists of 13 residues. V lost 5 bases and J 4 bases, leaving 13 bases between the germline ends. Germline assignment: CDR1 SQVTM and CDR2 ANQGSEA. Written as DNA, the CDR3 is TGCAGCGTTTGTACCGACAGGTCAGATACGCAGTATTTT. It is translated as CSVCTDRSDTQYF.

The table lists this clone with many counts. The chain links TRBV27 to TRBJ2-7; unclear D gene. Germline lookup yields CDR1 MNHEY and CDR2 SMNVEV (reference sequence). V was shortened by 5 bases and J by 2 bases, with 10 bases between the two germline ends. CDR3 length equals 13 residues. CDR3 in amino acids: CASSGQETYEQYF. The CDR3 nucleotides are TGTGCCAGCAGTGGCCAGGAGACCTACGAGCAGTACTTC.

The gene calls are TRBV19 and TRBJ1-5; D is undetermined. In germline, CDR1 is LNHDA, CDR2 SQIVND (reference sequence). The CDR3 has 12 amino acids. V lost 7 bases and J 5 bases, leaving 9 bases between the germline ends. This chain's CDR3 is CASTNGDQPQHF. In nucleotides, the CDR3 is TGTGCCAGTACGAACGGGGATCAGCCCCAGCATTTT.

The J gene is TRBJ1-5, the V gene TRBV28, with TRBD1 matching 9 bases. The CDR3 spans 21 residues. CDR1 is MDHEN, CDR2 SYDVKM, per germline. Trimming at V came to 4 bases and at J to 4 bases, leaving 23 bases not matched to a gene. CDR3 protein: CASSWSSIGSPGQGTNQPQHF. The CDR3 bases are TGTGCCAGCAGTTGGTCCTCCATCGGTTCGCCCGGACAGGGGACAAATCAGCCCCAGCATTTT.

The chain joins TRBV5-4 to TRBJ1-1; tentative D call: TRBD1 (6 bases). The V and J ends lost 2 bases and 7 bases respectively, with 18 bases between them. The CDR3 has 15 amino acids. The V gene's germline CDR1 is SGHNT and CDR2 YYREEE (reference sequence). DNA for the CDR3: TGTGCCAGCAGCTTCATACAGGGCGTAGATGGTGAAGCTTTCTTT. Encoded protein: CASSFIQGVDGEAFF.

The chain employs TRBV2 and TRBJ2-1, with D maybe TRBD2 (6 bases). The germline CDR1 and CDR2 sequences are SNHLY and FYNNEI. The CDR3 spans 15 residues. The V end lost 7 bases, the J end lost 5 bases, and 18 bases lay between the germline ends. As DNA, the CDR3 is TGTGCCAGCAAGGAACTAGCCCAAAGGCACAATGAGCAGTTCTTC. Protein product: CASKELAQRHNEQFF.

This rearrangement joins TRBV18 to TRBJ1-4, with 7 bases matching TRBD1. CDR1 and CDR2 from the germline V gene are KGHSH and LQKENI. Trimming cost V 4 bases and J 0 bases; bases outside gene matches: 2. The CDR3 length is 15 residues. As DNA, the CDR3 is TGTGCCAGCTCACGGGGACAGCCAACTAATGAAAAACTGTTTTTT. This encodes CASSRGQPTNEKLFF.